Presented here are 18 T cell receptor beta chains from one specimen sequenced in a study of identical twins. TCRdb reprocessed the 5' RACE reads with MiXCR, giving one entry per CDR3 protein. The top ten clones hold about 0.25% of a sample with more than 1.5 million distinct CDR3 sequences, roughly a third of them seen once. Sequences were obtained from cord blood. The receptors here all came from a newborn girl in good health.

The chain recombines TRBV5-1 with TRBJ2-3, with 7 nucleotides matching TRBD2. Germline values: CDR1 SGHRS, CDR2 YFSETQ. V lost 0 bases to trimming and J lost 2 bases; unmatched junction nucleotides: 9. This CDR3 region has 17 residues. CDR3 residues: CASSLVTSPKLTDTQYF. CDR3 nucleotide sequence: TGCGCCAGCAGCTTGGTGACTAGCCCGAAGCTCACAGATACGCAGTATTTT.

This chain connects TRBV6-1 to TRBJ1-2; D not certain. The CDR3 sequence is 11 residues long. Germline loops: CDR1 MNHNS, CDR2 SASEGT. Trimming took 7 bases from V and 4 from J, leaving 7 bases between them. CDR3 residues: CASTVTYGYTF. Written as DNA, the CDR3 is TGTGCCAGCACCGTTACCTATGGCTACACCTTC.

This sequence joins TRBV5-1 and TRBJ2-4; 10 nucleotides agree with TRBD2. Germline lookup yields CDR1 SGHRS and CDR2 YFSETQ. The CDR3 sequence is 16 residues long. The V gene end was trimmed by 1 base and the J gene end by 6 bases; junction bases not matched to a gene: 7. The CDR3 protein is CASSLKREGPANIQYF. CDR3 in DNA: TGCGCCAGCAGCTTGAAGCGGGAGGGCCCAGCAAACATTCAGTACTTC.

This chain joins TRBV28 and TRBJ1-6; D possibly corresponds to TRBD1 (5 bases). V shed 5 bases and J shed 4 bases, with 9 bases lying between them. The germline V gene encodes CDR1 MDHEN and CDR2 SYDVKM. CDR3 length: 14 residues. In nucleotides, the CDR3 is TGTGCCAGCAGTGCGGGACTGTATAATTCACCCCTCCACTTT. This sequence encodes CASSAGLYNSPLHF.

The sample holds many counts of this clonotype. The V and J genes are TRBV20-1 and TRBJ1-2; weak D call: TRBD1 (5 bases). V dropped 6 bases and J dropped 8 bases, with 10 bases sitting between them. The CDR3 is 10 amino acids. CDR1 and CDR2 (germline): DFQATT, SNEGSKA (reference sequence). CDR3 bases: TGCAGTGCCTTGTACAGGGGCTACACCTTC. It translates to CSALYRGYTF.

This chain connects TRBV27 to TRBJ2-2, with 11 bases lining up with TRBD2. Trimming took 6 bases from V and 8 from J; bases not matched to a gene: 5. The CDR3 consists of 14 residues. Germline assignment: CDR1 MNHEY and CDR2 SMNVEV (reference sequence). CDR3 protein: CASRIAGGTGELFF. The DNA of the CDR3 is TGTGCCAGCAGAATAGCGGGAGGGACGGGGGAGCTGTTTTTT.

This clonotype has just a few counts. V usage is TRBV20-1 and J usage is TRBJ2-7; D perhaps matches TRBD1 (6 bases). The J call may be incorrect, as the DNA end agrees better with TRBJ2-5. CDR1 is DFQATT and CDR2 is SNEGSKA in the germline V gene (reference sequence). This CDR3 has 15 amino acids. The CDR3 DNA sequence: TGCAGTGCTAGAGGGGAAACAGGGCGTCGGGAGACCCAGTACTTC. Amino acid sequence: CSARGETGRRETQYF.

As concerns this clonotype: A clone one base away is much larger, so this may be a read error. The J gene is TRBJ2-7, the V gene TRBV24-1; the D gene could be TRBD1 or TRBD2 (5 bases each). Trimming left V 8 bases short and J 7 bases short, with 14 bases between. Germline CDR1 KGHDR, CDR2 SFDVKD. The CDR3 has 12 amino acids. CDR3 in amino acids: CATMPLGDEQYF. In DNA form, the CDR3 reads TGTGCCACCATGCCTTTGGGGGATGAGCAGTACTTC.

The rearrangement links TRBV4-3 to TRBJ2-4, with 10 bases matching TRBD2. Gene TRBJ2-7 matches the end of the DNA better, so the J call may be wrong. The germline gives CDR1 LGHNA, CDR2 YSLEER. The CDR3 length is 16 residues. The CDR3 nucleotides are TGCGCCAGCAGCCAAATACTGACTAGCGGGTACTACGAGCAGTACTTC. It specifies CASSQILTSGYYEQYF.

The J gene is TRBJ1-4, the V gene TRBV12-3 or TRBV12-4; D gene uncertain. CDR3 length: 15 amino acids. Trimming pared 2 bases from V and 3 bases from J, leaving 10 bases between. CDR3 sequence (DNA): TGTGCCAGCAGTTTAAACGGGGTCGCTAATGAAAAACTGTTTTTT. Translating gives CASSLNGVANEKLFF.

This chain uses TRBV7-6 with TRBJ2-1; no reliable D call. The CDR3 has 16 amino acids. Germline CDR1 SGHVS, CDR2 FNYEAQ. The ends were cut back, 0 bases at V and 0 bases at J, with 9 bases in the middle. The CDR3, as DNA: TGTGCCAGCAGCTTAGCGCAAATAGCCTCCTACAATGAGCAGTTCTTC. It codes for CASSLAQIASYNEQFF.

A few counts support this clonotype. V is TRBV2 and J is TRBJ2-1; perhaps TRBD2 as D (6 bases). The ends were cut back, 4 bases at V and 5 bases at J, with 6 bases in the middle. The V gene's germline CDR1 is SNHLY and CDR2 FYNNEI. The CDR3 spans 12 residues. The CDR3 loop is CASSVADNEQFF. The CDR3 DNA reads as TGTGCCAGCAGTGTAGCGGACAATGAGCAGTTCTTC.

V and J are TRBV20-1 and TRBJ2-5, with 9 bases aligning to TRBD2. In germline, CDR1 is DFQATT, CDR2 SNEGSKA (reference sequence). Trimming at V came to 1 base and at J to 2 bases, leaving 5 bases not matched to a gene. The CDR3 extends over 15 amino acids. CDR3 in amino acids: CSARVPLAGQETQYF. CDR3 in DNA: TGCAGTGCTAGAGTTCCCCTAGCGGGGCAAGAGACCCAGTACTTC.

This chain connects TRBV6-5 to TRBJ2-4, with TRBD1 identical over 10 bases. V shed 6 bases and J 5 bases; nucleotides not matched to a gene: 7. Germline lookup yields CDR1 MNHEY and CDR2 SVGAGI. CDR3 size: 15 residues. As DNA, the CDR3 is TGTGCCAGCAGAGGTTCCGGGACAGGGGAAAACATTCAGTACTTC. Translated, it gives CASRGSGTGENIQYF.

The chain employs TRBV20-1 and TRBJ2-5; 9 nucleotides align to TRBD2. The CDR3 extends over 14 amino acids. Losses at the gene ends were 4 bases for V and 2 bases for J; bases not matched to a gene: 5. The germline V gene encodes CDR1 DFQATT and CDR2 SNEGSKA (reference sequence). CDR3 DNA sequence: TGCAGTGCTATTAGCGGGGGCAATCAAGAGACCCAGTACTTC. Encoded protein: CSAISGGNQETQYF.

Points on this clonotype: Just one base apart from a much larger clone, this may be a read error. V is TRBV5-1 and J is TRBJ1-2; the D is unclear. Deletions cut 3 bases from V and 5 bases from J, with 8 bases between. Germline CDR1 and CDR2: SGHRS and YFSETQ. The CDR3 extends over 12 amino acids. CDR3 coding DNA: TGCGCCAGCAGCTACGTGACTTATGGCTACACCTTC. It yields the protein CASSYVTYGYTF.

The rearrangement uses TRBV3-1 and TRBJ1-4, with D unclear. Per germline, CDR1 LGHDT and CDR2 YNNKEL (reference sequence). The CDR3 length is 15 residues. V lost 1 base, J lost 5 bases, and 11 bases lay in between. The CDR3 DNA sequence: TGTGCCAGCAGCCAAGTAGGTGATAGGAATGAAAAACTGTTTTTT. This encodes CASSQVGDRNEKLFF.

This clonotype has more than one count but fewer than ten. V usage is TRBV6-2 or TRBV6-3 and J usage is TRBJ1-2; TRBD1 matches at 8 bases. Germline V gives CDR1 MNHEY, CDR2 SVGEGT. The junction had 11 bases not matched to a gene; V was cut back by 7 bases and J by 7 bases. The CDR3 covers 14 residues. The DNA for the CDR3 is TGTGCCAGCACCACGCGGAAGACAGGGGCTGGCTACACCTTC. Translation: CASTTRKTGAGYTF.